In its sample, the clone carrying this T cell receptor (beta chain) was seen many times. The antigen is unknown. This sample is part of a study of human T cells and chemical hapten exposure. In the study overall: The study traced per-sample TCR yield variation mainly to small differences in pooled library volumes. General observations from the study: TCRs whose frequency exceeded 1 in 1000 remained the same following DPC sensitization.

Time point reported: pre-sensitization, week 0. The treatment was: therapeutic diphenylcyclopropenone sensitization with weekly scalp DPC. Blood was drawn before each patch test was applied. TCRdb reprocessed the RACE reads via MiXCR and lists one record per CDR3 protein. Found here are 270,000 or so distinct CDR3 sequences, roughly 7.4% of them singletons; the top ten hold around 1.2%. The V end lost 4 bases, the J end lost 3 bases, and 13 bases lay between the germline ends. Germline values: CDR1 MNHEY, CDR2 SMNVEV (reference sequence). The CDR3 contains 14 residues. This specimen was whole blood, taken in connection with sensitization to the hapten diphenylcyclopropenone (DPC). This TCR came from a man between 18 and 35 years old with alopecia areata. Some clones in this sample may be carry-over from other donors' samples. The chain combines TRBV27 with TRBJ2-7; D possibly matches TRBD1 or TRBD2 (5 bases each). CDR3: CASSSGRTFYEQYF. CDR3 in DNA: TGTGCCAGCAGTTCGGGACGGACCTTCTACGAGCAGTACTTC.